This T cell receptor (beta chain) emerged from a study of CD8 T cells in Susac syndrome. cDNA came from 0.5 to 1 ug RNA primed by random hexamers. Coverage of TCR beta CDR3 amplification by immunoSEQ multiplex PCR extended to 54 Vbeta and 13 Jbeta. One entry per CDR3 protein, called by TCRdb with MiXCR from the immunoSEQ multiplex PCR reads. The data contain approximately 180,000 distinct CDR3 sequences, 90% to 96% of them singletons. Germline CDR1 and CDR2: SGHDT and YYEEEE. V lost 5 bases to trimming and J lost 6 bases, with 8 bases between them. The CDR3 is made up of 11 amino acids. Sequencing of TCR beta was performed on blood CD8+ T cells and on blood CD4+ T cells.

The chain combines TRBV5-6 with TRBJ1-2, with D unclear. The clonotype originates from a human donor with multiple sclerosis. The sequencing sample was made of CD4+ T cells from PBMCs. The CDR3 region is CASSSTDGYTF. CDR3 coding DNA: TGTGCCAGCAGTTCGACCGATGGCTACACCTTC.